Included here is one TCR beta chain sequence, with context. The clone's antigen remains unknown. Relative to the germline gene, one junction end is altered; a read error may explain this. The TCR beta CDR3 regions were amplified from RNA transcripts. For the first round of RT-PCR on the TCR CDR3, the HTBI primer set was used together with the Qiagen OneStep RT-PCR kit. Libraries were constructed in a second round of multiplex PCR, after which size selection and purification were carried out. Sequencing of the libraries was done on an Illumina HiSeq2000 using paired-end 100 bp reads. Per the original workflow: SOAPnuke was used to process the raw data, throwing out any read that contained adapters or uncalled bases, had a mean Phred below 15, or lacked an exact constant-primer or identifier match. COPE v1.2.5 was used to merge the high-quality paired reads, and each unique nucleotide sequence was defined as a clonotype. MiTCR v1.1 was used to align clonotypes to the IMGT TRBV, TRBD and TRBJ reference segments. Only V-J combinations with frequency above 0.0001, covering 99.2% of repertoires, were analysed. A TCS score was defined as the ratio between F50 (clonal expansion) and ExV (chaos), using BLOSUM62-based TCRdist between CDR3 peptides within each V-J. Welch's t-statistics and random forest reduced approximately 520 V-J features to about 13, which were used in a naive Bayes classifier (R e1071). In-frame beta chains were kept once TCRdb had trimmed the public reads at Q25 with fastp and called clones with MiXCR. Each CDR3 protein appears once, grouped with its most common genes and DNA. The V and J calls shown here were made by TCRdb, not taken from the authors' results. The sample has about 340,000 distinct CDR3 sequences on record, approximately 22% of them singletons. The ten largest clones represent around half of the sample.

Graves' hyperthyroidism was defined as stable when no progression to ophthalmopathy occurred over 18 months of follow-up. Hyperthyroidism patients were newly diagnosed, had a disease duration of under 2 months, and were aged 18 to 65 years. Any patient with an uncontrolled infection, another autoimmune disease, pregnancy or lactation was excluded. Diagnoses relied on clinical symptoms, serum thyroxine and TRAb, thyroid ultrasound and orbital computed tomography. Ficoll-Paque density gradient centrifugation was used to isolate PBMCs from about 10 ml of fresh peripheral blood. Total RNA was extracted using Trizol reagent, and RNA quality was assessed on an Agilent 2100 Bioanalyzer. The data were taken from a study of T cells in Graves' hyperthyroidism and ophthalmopathy (dated by TCRdb to between 2018 and 2021). Regarding the study in general: Peripheral blood was collected at initial diagnosis, before any treatment. TCR V-J signatures able to tell the groups apart were searched for in a discovery cohort of 100 patients, of whom about 40 had Graves' ophthalmopathy and 57 had stable Graves' hyperthyroidism. After sampling, hyperthyroidism patients received methimazole starting at 30 mg daily, and ophthalmopathy patients received high-dose intravenous methylprednisolone. According to the paper, TCR Vbeta CDR3 sequencing was carried out on 135 peripheral blood samples, which came from 40 to 45 ophthalmopathy, about 75 hyperthyroidism and some 17 progressor patients. The 100 discovery patients were divided at random into training and test sets in a 7:3 ratio. In more than 5 Graves' hyperthyroidism patients, the study also compared T-cell repertoires from thyroid tissue with T-cell repertoires from blood. An independent validation cohort of under 20 hyperthyroidism patients and about 15 patients who later progressed to ophthalmopathy tested prospective prediction of ophthalmopathy. The investigation overall reported the following: In validation, progression to ophthalmopathy was predicted by the model with about 70% sensitivity and 72% to 80% specificity, a median of roughly 6 months before onset. No statistical method was used to set the sample size in advance, and investigators knew the group allocation. Ophthalmopathy was separated from stable hyperthyroidism by a 13 V-J signature model, with over 85% sensitivity and about 81% specificity obtained in cross-validation and 80%/75% obtained in testing. Most expanded thyroid clonotypes (frequency above 0.001) were also detected in blood, a finding suggesting that blood repertoires may reflect thyroid immune responses.

Including cysteine and phenylalanine, the CDR3 has 15 amino acids. The sequence is cut down to CDR3 DNA, 45 bases in frame from base 1. CDR1 and CDR2, looked up from the germline V gene, are SGHVS and FQNEAQ. This TCR came from a woman aged 45 to 65 with Graves' hyperthyroidism. The sequence joins TRBV7-8 to TRBJ1-6, with no D gene named confidently. The sample consisted of blood. The DNA reads TGTGCCGGCAGCCAGTTAACCCGCGGTAATTCACCCCTCCACTTT. It is translated as CAGSQLTRGNSPLHF.